Each of the 26 T cell receptor beta chains below was sequenced from the same sample in a study of regulatory T cells in long-lasting Graves disease. The sample's time point: newly diagnosed GD, antithyroid drugs for less than 3 months. Preparation of the TCR library used RNA extracted from PBMCs. Both iRepertoire HTBI primers and Arm-PCR of CDR3 regions were used to build the TCR beta libraries. TCRdb ran MiXCR on the multiplex PCR reads and lists one entry per CDR3 protein. Here the sample spans some 250,000 distinct CDR3 sequences, around 19% being singletons. The sequences come from peripheral blood mononuclear cells (PBMCs), collected at new diagnosis, from a patient treated with antithyroid drugs. Receptors were obtained from a female donor with Graves disease.

Worth noting for this clonotype: A much larger clone lies a single base off, so this may be a read error. The CDR3 ends on some other residue instead of the conserved phenylalanine or tryptophan, so this is likely a read error. This rearrangement joins TRBV28 to TRBJ2-7; the D is unclear. Germline CDR1 reads MDHEN; CDR2 reads SYDVKM. The CDR3 covers 12 residues. V was trimmed by 3 bases and J by 6 bases, leaving 9 bases between them. The DNA for the CDR3 is TGTGCCAGCAGTTTTACTACGGGCGAGCAGTACCTC. Translating it yields CASSFTTGEQYL.

There are many counts of this clonotype. This chain links TRBV6-2 or TRBV6-3 with TRBJ2-4; D is tentatively TRBD1 or TRBD2 (5 bases each). The V and J ends lost 4 bases and 5 bases respectively, with 15 bases between them. The CDR3 extends over 15 amino acids. The germline CDR1 and CDR2 sequences are MNHEY and SVGEGT. This chain's CDR3 is CASSFPAGSENIQYF. The DNA for the CDR3 is TGTGCCAGCAGTTTTCCGGCAGGGAGTGAAAACATTCAGTACTTC.

Points on this clonotype: One base away lies a much larger clone, so this may be a sequencing read error. The rearrangement joins TRBV11-2 to TRBJ2-5; 7 bases are a match to TRBD1. The CDR3 contains 14 residues. Germline assignment: CDR1 SGHAT and CDR2 FQNNGV. The CDR3 region is CASRVGQHQETQCF. The CDR3 DNA sequence: TGTGCCAGCAGGGTGGGACAGCACCAAGAGACCCAGTGCTTC.

This clonotype was seen at least ten times. This chain links TRBV15 with TRBJ1-1; D is unclear. This CDR3 contains 16 residues. The germline V and J ends were trimmed by 0 bases and 6 bases, with 17 bases remaining between them. Germline V gene lookup returns CDR1 LNHNV and CDR2 YYDKDF (reference sequence). CDR3 sequence reads: CATSRDLSRGWAEAFF. CDR3 nucleotides: TGTGCCACCAGCAGAGATTTATCGCGCGGGTGGGCTGAAGCTTTCTTT.

This clonotype has ten or more counts. The chain carries TRBV24-1 and TRBJ2-3; D possibly corresponds to TRBD1 (6 bases). Germline V CDR1 and CDR2: KGHDR, SFDVKD. The CDR3 contains 17 residues. Trimming removed 5 bases at V and 3 bases at J, with 20 bases between. The chain's CDR3 is CATSVLLDGQQTDTQYF. The CDR3 DNA sequence: TGTGCCACCAGTGTTCTGCTGGACGGACAGCAAACAGATACGCAGTATTTT.

This clonotype was observed many times. V and J are TRBV7-8 and TRBJ1-3; maybe TRBD1 (6 bases). Trimming left V 5 bases short and J 2 bases short, with 13 bases between. This CDR3 has 15 residues. From germline, CDR1 is SGHVS and CDR2 FQNEAQ. Here the CDR3 reads CASSPRRGTGNTIYF. As DNA, the CDR3 is TGTGCCAGCAGCCCCCGCAGGGGAACTGGAAACACCATATATTTT.

The chain recombines TRBV11-2 with TRBJ2-3; 10 bases line up with TRBD2. Trimming at V came to 0 bases and at J to 4 bases, leaving 10 bases not matched to a gene. CDR1 SGHAT and CDR2 FQNNGV come from the germline V gene. The CDR3 sequence is 18 residues long. CDR3 amino acids: CASSLDPSASGSPDTQYF. In DNA, the CDR3 is TGTGCCAGCAGCTTAGATCCCTCGGCTAGCGGGAGCCCAGATACGCAGTATTTT. The full variable domain, completed using reference TRBV11-2 and TRBJ2-3, is EAGVAQSPRYKIIEKRQSVAFWCNPISGHATLYWYQQILGQGPKLLIQFQNNGVVDDSQLPKDRFSAERLKGVDSTLKIQPAKLEDSAVYLCASSLDPSASGSPDTQYFGPGTRLTVL.

This clonotype was counted many times. The rearrangement uses TRBV24-1 and TRBJ2-3, with a weak D call TRBD2 (6 bases). V gave up 9 bases and J gave up 6 bases, with 15 bases separating them. Looked up from germline, CDR1 is KGHDR and CDR2 is SFDVKD. The CDR3 is 13 amino acids. The CDR3 loop reads CATQDPGVDTQYF. The CDR3 bases are TGTGCCACCCAGGACCCGGGAGTGGATACGCAGTATTTT.

Remarks on this clonotype: One base away lies a much larger clone, so this may be a sequencing read error. The chain couples TRBV27 to TRBJ1-2; 7 nucleotides align to TRBD1. With V trimmed by 5 bases and J by 2 bases, 8 bases remained unmatched. CDR3 length equals 15 residues. Per germline, CDR1 MNHEY and CDR2 SMNVEV (reference sequence). Here the CDR3 DNA reads TGTGCCAGCAGTGATCGCGGACAGGCAAACTATGGCTACACCTTC. Its protein is CASSDRGQANYGYTF.

The table lists this clonotype with a few counts. J is TRBJ1-3 and V is TRBV12-3 or TRBV12-4; D is unclear. V lost 1 base, J lost 0 bases, and 10 bases lay in between. The CDR3 sequence is 16 residues long. CDR3 coding DNA: TGTGCCAGCAGTTTAGGAGACCGTCGCTCTGGAAACACCATATATTTT. Its translation is CASSLGDRRSGNTIYF.

This clonotype showed up many times. The rearrangement links TRBV7-9 to TRBJ1-4; 8 bases map to TRBD1. V shed 5 bases and J 8 bases; nucleotides not matched to a gene: 16. The CDR3 sequence is 17 residues long. Looked up from germline, CDR1 is SEHNR and CDR2 is FQNEAQ (reference sequence). CDR3 nucleotides: TGTGCCAGCAGCCCCCCCCGATCCAGGGGGCGCGGGGAAAAACTGTTTTTT. This translates into CASSPPRSRGRGEKLFF.

The CDR3: CASSLDLAPQETQYF. The CDR3 nucleotides are TGTGCCAGCAGTTTAGACCTAGCCCCCCAAGAGACCCAGTACTTC. The V and J genes are TRBV12-3 or TRBV12-4 and TRBJ2-1; perhaps TRBD2 as D (5 bases). The DNA end lines up better with TRBJ2-5; the J call may be wrong. The CDR3 consists of 15 residues.

This chain joins TRBV20-1 and TRBJ2-4; 10 nucleotides agree with TRBD2. Germline values: CDR1 DFQATT, CDR2 SNEGSKA (reference sequence). The CDR3 covers 14 residues. With V trimmed by 6 bases and J by 9 bases, 11 bases remained unmatched. The CDR3 region has the DNA TGCAGTGCGGGGGCTAGCGGGAGTGGAGGCATTCAGTACTTC. Protein: CSAGASGSGGIQYF.

Comment on this clonotype: A much larger clone differs from this one at a single base, so this may be a read error. V gene TRBV24-1 combines with J gene TRBJ2-5, with D unclear. The CDR3 spans 13 residues. The V end was cut by 1 base, the J end by 4 bases, with 6 bases between. Germline V lookup: CDR1 KGHDR, CDR2 SFDVKD. CDR3 sequence: CATSDFGLETQYF. The DNA for the CDR3 is TGTGCCACCAGTGATTTTGGCCTAGAGACCCAGTACTTC.

This clonotype showed up many times. The rearrangement joins TRBV24-1 to TRBJ1-1; a possible D gene is TRBD1 (6 bases). Per germline, CDR1 KGHDR and CDR2 SFDVKD. This CDR3 is built from 13 residues. Trimming stripped 4 bases from V and 6 bases from J, with 11 bases between. Written as DNA, the CDR3 is TGTGCCACCAGTGAGCCCGGGACACCTGAAGCTTTCTTT. It codes for CATSEPGTPEAFF.

Many counts were recorded for this clonotype. The chain couples TRBV11-3 to TRBJ2-1; the match to TRBD2 covers 10 bases. The CDR3 consists of 14 residues. The germline CDR1 and CDR2 sequences are SGHNT and YENEEA. Trimming took 3 bases from V and 10 from J; bases not matched to a gene: 6. The CDR3: CASSLPGLAKEQFF. The CDR3 DNA sequence: TGTGCCAGCAGCTTGCCGGGACTAGCGAAGGAGCAGTTCTTC. The full variable domain, rest sourced from reference TRBV11-3 and TRBJ2-1, is EAGVVQSPRYKIIEKKQPVAFWCNPISGHNTLYWYLQNLGQGPELLIRYENEEAVDDSQLPKDRFSAERLKGVDSTLKIQPAELGDSAVYLCASSLPGLAKEQFFGPGTRLTVL.

This clonotype was seen many times. This chain joins TRBV12-3 or TRBV12-4 and TRBJ1-1; D call uncertain. There are 16 residues in the CDR3. The germline V and J ends were trimmed by 7 bases and 4 bases, with 22 bases remaining between them. CDR3 region: CASTPLARGGSTEAFF. The CDR3 region has the DNA TGTGCCAGCACCCCACTGGCACGGGGTGGTAGCACTGAAGCTTTCTTT.

This clonotype was seen more than once but under ten times. J is TRBJ2-7 and V is TRBV18; TRBD2 matches 9 bases. Germline trimming cut 3 bases from V and 5 bases from J; bases unmatched to any gene: 11. CDR1 is KGHSH, CDR2 LQKENI, per germline. This CDR3 has 16 residues. The CDR3 DNA sequence: TGTGCCAGCTCACCGGTCGGGCGGGAGGGCCCCCACGAGCAGTACTTC. Translation gives CASSPVGREGPHEQYF.

This clonotype was seen ten or more times. V gene TRBV3-1 combines with J gene TRBJ2-3; perhaps TRBD2 as D (5 bases). Trimming pared 1 base from V and 9 bases from J, leaving 11 bases between. The CDR3 runs to 13 residues. CDR1 and CDR2 from the germline V gene are LGHDT and YNNKEL (reference sequence). CDR3 region: CASSQGHPGTQYF. The CDR3 DNA follows: TGTGCCAGCAGCCAAGGTCATCCGGGGACGCAGTATTTT.

The chain is built from TRBV6-1 and TRBJ2-2; 7 bases agree with TRBD2. Germline values: CDR1 MNHNS, CDR2 SASEGT. V trimming: 4 bases; J trimming: 7 bases; junction bases outside the gene matches: 18. This CDR3 region has 18 residues. CDR3 loop: CASSADTSAGIVGGELFF. The DNA of the CDR3 is TGTGCCAGCAGTGCAGATACTAGCGCAGGGATTGTAGGCGGGGAGCTGTTTTTT.

This clonotype was observed at least ten times. This chain uses TRBV18 with TRBJ2-1; TRBD2 is a possible D gene (6 bases). Germline loops: CDR1 KGHSH, CDR2 LQKENI. CDR3 size: 16 residues. V lost 1 base and J 4 bases, leaving 14 bases between the germline ends. The CDR3 reads CASSPLYRGSYNEQFF. In nucleotides, the CDR3 is TGTGCCAGCTCACCACTCTACCGGGGGTCTTACAATGAGCAGTTCTTC.

This clonotype came up many times. The chain combines TRBV24-1 with TRBJ2-3; D not resolved. Per germline, CDR1 KGHDR and CDR2 SFDVKD. Between the trimmed V and J ends, which lost 1 base and 6 bases, there was a span of 4 bases. This CDR3 is built from 12 residues. The CDR3, as DNA: TGTGCCACCAGTGATTTACCGGATACGCAGTATTTT. Amino acid sequence: CATSDLPDTQYF.

This clonotype showed up many times. The chain joins TRBV6-1 to TRBJ1-6; D remains ambiguous. This CDR3 is built from 12 residues. The V end lost 5 bases, the J end lost 9 bases, and 8 bases lay between the germline ends. Germline V gene sequence: CDR1 MNHNS, CDR2 SASEGT. CDR3 sequence: CASSKRTSPLHF. The CDR3 DNA sequence: TGTGCCAGCAGTAAGAGGACTTCACCCCTCCACTTT.

This clonotype was found a few times. The chain couples TRBV10-3 to TRBJ2-7; TRBD1 matches at 8 bases. V shed 10 bases and J 2 bases; nucleotides not matched to a gene: 10. This CDR3 spans 14 amino acids. Germline CDR1 and CDR2: ENHRY and SYGVKD. CDR3 amino acids: CATGPGQGTYEQYF. CDR3 sequence (DNA): TGTGCCACCGGGCCCGGACAGGGAACCTACGAGCAGTACTTC.

In this sample, this clonotype turned up many times. This CDR3 is CASTQGGTQYF. Here the CDR3 DNA reads TGTGCCAGCACCCAGGGGGGGACCCAGTACTTC. The V call is TRBV6-1, the J call TRBJ2-5, with a possible D match to TRBD1 (7 bases). Germline V gene lookup returns CDR1 MNHNS and CDR2 SASEGT. Between the trimmed V and J ends, which lost 7 bases and 7 bases, there was a span of 10 bases. This CDR3 spans 11 amino acids.

This clonotype was seen at least ten times. V is TRBV6-1 and J is TRBJ1-1; possible D gene TRBD1, 6 bases. Germline CDR1 and CDR2: MNHNS and SASEGT. V was shortened by 6 bases and J by 0 bases, with 11 bases between the two germline ends. This CDR3 has 14 residues. CDR3 DNA sequence: TGTGCCAGCAGGCGACAGGAGCTGAACACTGAAGCTTTCTTT. This translates into CASRRQELNTEAFF.